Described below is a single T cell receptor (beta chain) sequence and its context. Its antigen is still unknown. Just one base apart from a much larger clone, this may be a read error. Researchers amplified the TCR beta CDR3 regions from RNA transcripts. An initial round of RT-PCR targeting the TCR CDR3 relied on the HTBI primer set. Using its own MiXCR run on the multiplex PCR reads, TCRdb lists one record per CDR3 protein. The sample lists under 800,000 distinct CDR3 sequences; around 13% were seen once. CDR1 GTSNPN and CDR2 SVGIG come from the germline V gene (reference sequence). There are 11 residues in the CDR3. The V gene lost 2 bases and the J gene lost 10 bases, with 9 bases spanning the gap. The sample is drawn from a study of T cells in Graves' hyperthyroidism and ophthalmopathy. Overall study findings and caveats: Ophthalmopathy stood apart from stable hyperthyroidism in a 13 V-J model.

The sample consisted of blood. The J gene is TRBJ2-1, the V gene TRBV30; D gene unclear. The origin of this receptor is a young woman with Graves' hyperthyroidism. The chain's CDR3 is CAWSLDYEQFF. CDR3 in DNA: TGTGCCTGGAGTTTAGATTACGAGCAGTTCTTC.